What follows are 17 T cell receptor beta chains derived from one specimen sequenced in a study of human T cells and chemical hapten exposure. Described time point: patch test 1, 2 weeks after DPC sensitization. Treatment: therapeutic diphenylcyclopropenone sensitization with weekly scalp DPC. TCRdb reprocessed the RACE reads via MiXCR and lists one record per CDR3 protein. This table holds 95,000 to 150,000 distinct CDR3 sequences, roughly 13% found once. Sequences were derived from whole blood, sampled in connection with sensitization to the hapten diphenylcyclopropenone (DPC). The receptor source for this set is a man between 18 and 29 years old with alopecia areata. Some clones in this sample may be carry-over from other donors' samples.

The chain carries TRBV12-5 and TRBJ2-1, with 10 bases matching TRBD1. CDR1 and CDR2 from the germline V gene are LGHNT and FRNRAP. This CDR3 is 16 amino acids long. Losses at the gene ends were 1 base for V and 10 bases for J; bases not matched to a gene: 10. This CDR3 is CASGLGLTGGQAEQFF. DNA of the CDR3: TGTGCTAGTGGTTTGGGATTGACAGGGGGCCAGGCAGAGCAGTTCTTC.

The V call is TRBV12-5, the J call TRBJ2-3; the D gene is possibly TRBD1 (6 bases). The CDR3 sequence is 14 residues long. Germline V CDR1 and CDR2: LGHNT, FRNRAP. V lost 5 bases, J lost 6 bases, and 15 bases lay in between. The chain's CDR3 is CASGQRTVRDTQYF. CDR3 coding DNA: TGTGCTAGTGGTCAACGGACAGTCCGGGATACGCAGTATTTT. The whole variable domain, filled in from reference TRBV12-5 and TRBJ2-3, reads DARVTQTPRHKVTEMGQEVTMRCQPILGHNTVFWYRQTMMQGLELLAYFRNRAPLDDSGMPKDRFSAEMPDATLATLKIQPSEPRDSAVYFCASGQRTVRDTQYFGPGTRLTVL.

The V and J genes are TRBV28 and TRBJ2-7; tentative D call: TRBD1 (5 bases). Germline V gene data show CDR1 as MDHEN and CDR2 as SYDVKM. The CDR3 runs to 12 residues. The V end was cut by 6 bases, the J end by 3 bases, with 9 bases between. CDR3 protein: CASSHDSYEQYF. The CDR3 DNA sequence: TGTGCCAGCAGCCACGACAGCTACGAGCAGTACTTC.

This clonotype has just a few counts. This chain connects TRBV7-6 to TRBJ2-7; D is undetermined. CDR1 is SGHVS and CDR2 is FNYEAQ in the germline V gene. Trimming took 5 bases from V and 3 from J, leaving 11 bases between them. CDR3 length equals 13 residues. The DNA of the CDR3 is TGTGCCAGCAGCGCCGTCCCCGGCTACGAGCAGTACGTC. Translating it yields CASSAVPGYEQYV.

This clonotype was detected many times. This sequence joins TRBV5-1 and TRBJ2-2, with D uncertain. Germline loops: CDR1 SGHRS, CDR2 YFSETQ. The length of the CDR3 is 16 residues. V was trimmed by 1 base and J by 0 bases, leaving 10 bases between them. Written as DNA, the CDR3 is TGCGCCAGCAGCTTGCAGGTCAGGACGAACACCGGGGAGCTGTTTTTT. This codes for CASSLQVRTNTGELFF. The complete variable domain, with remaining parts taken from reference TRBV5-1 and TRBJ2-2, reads KAGVTQTPRYLIKTRGQQVTLSCSPISGHRSVSWYQQTPGQGLQFLFEYFSETQRNKGNFPGRFSGRQFSNSRSEMNVSTLELGDSALYLCASSLQVRTNTGELFFGEGSRLTVL.

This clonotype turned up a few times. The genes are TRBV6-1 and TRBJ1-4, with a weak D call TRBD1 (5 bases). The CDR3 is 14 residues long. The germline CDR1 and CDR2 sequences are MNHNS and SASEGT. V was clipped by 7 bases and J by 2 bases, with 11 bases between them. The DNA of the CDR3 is TGTGCCAGCAACAGGCTGCAGACTAATGAAAAACTGTTTTTT. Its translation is CASNRLQTNEKLFF.

DNA of the CDR3: TGTGCCAGCAGTTTCCCCCTCCTGACAGGGGCCACAGATACGCAGTATTTT. Translating gives CASSFPLLTGATDTQYF. The V and J genes are TRBV6-6 and TRBJ2-3; TRBD1 agrees at 8 bases. With V trimmed by 4 bases and J by 2 bases, 11 bases remained unmatched. Per germline, CDR1 MNHNY and CDR2 SVGAGI (reference sequence). The CDR3 runs to 17 residues.

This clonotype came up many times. CDR3 nucleotide sequence: TGTGCCAGCAGCCTAACCGAACAGGTCCTAGCGGAGACCCAGTACTTC. Its protein product is CASSLTEQVLAETQYF. The chain combines TRBV7-9 with TRBJ2-5; a possible D gene is TRBD2 (6 bases). The CDR3 has 16 residues. V lost 5 bases to trimming and J lost 5 bases, with 21 bases between them. Germline V gene lookup returns CDR1 SEHNR and CDR2 FQNEAQ (reference sequence).

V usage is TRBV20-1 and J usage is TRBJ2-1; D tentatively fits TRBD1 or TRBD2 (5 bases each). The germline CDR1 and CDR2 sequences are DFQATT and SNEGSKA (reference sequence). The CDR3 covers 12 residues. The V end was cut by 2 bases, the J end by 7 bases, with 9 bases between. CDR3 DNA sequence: TGCAGTGCTAGACGGGACGGGAATGAGCAGTTCTTC. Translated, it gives CSARRDGNEQFF.

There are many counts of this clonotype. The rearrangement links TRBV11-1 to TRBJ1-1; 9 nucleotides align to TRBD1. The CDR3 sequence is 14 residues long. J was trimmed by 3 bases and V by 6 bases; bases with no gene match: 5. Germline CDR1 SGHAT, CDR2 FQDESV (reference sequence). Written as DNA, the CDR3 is TGTGCCAGCAGGGGGACAGGGAGGGACACTGAAGCTTTCTTT. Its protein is CASRGTGRDTEAFF.

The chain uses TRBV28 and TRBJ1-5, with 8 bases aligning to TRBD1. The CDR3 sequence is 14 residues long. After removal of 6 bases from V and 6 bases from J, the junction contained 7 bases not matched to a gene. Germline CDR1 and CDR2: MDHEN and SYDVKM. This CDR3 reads CASSRGDRSQPQHF. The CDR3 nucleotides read TGTGCCAGCAGCCGTGGGGACAGGTCTCAGCCCCAGCATTTT.

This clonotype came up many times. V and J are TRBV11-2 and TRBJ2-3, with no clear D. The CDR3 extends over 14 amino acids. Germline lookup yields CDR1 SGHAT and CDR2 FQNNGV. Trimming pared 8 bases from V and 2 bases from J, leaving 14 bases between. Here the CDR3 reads CASCATAFTDTQYF. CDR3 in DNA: TGTGCCAGCTGTGCTACCGCGTTCACAGATACGCAGTATTTT.

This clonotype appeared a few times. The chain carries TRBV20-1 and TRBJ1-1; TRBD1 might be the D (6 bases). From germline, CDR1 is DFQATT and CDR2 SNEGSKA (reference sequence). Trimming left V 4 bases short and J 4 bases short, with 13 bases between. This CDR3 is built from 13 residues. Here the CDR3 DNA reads TGCAGTGCTATCCGAGGGGGATCCACTGAAGCTTTCTTT. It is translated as CSAIRGGSTEAFF.

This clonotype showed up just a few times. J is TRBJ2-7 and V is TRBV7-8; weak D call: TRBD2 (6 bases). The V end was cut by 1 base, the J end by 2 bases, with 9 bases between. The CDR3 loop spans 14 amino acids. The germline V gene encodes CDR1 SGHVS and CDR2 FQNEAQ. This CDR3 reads CASSLGAGPYEQYF. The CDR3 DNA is TGTGCCAGCAGCTTAGGGGCGGGACCCTACGAGCAGTACTTC.

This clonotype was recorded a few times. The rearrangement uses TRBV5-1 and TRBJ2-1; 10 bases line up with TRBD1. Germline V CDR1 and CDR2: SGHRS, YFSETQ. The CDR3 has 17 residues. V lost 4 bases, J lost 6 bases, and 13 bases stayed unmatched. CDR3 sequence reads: CASSPTPSGTGVNEQFF. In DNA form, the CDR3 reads TGCGCCAGCAGCCCAACCCCGTCCGGGACAGGGGTCAATGAGCAGTTCTTC.

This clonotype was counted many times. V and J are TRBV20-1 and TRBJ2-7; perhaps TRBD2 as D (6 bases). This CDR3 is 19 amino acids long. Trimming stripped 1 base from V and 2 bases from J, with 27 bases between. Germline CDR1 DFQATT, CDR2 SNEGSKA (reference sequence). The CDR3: CSARARGVLARGNTYEQYF. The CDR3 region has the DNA TGCAGTGCTAGAGCAAGAGGTGTGTTGGCTCGGGGGAATACCTACGAGCAGTACTTC.

CDR3 region: CASSPDPNILTQHF. CDR3 nucleotide sequence: TGTGCCAGCAGCCCAGACCCCAATATCTTAACCCAGCATTTT. This chain joins TRBV7-2 and TRBJ1-5; D gene ambiguous. V shed 5 bases and J shed 11 bases, with 19 bases lying between them. Germline assignment: CDR1 SGHTA and CDR2 FQGNSA. The length of the CDR3 is 14 residues.